This T cell receptor (beta chain) stems from a study of blood T cell repertoires in COVID-19. CDR1 and CDR2 from the germline V gene are SGHVS and FNYEAQ. The CDR3 sequence is 15 residues long. V lost 8 bases and J lost 4, with 20 bases in between. The method was immunoSEQ multiplex PCR; TCRdb's version includes in-frame clones alone and lacks a portion of them. Among roughly 170,000 clones listed, approximately 79% were seen once. The clonotype originates from a woman between 55 and 75 years old with COVID-19, enrolled during active disease. V gene TRBV7-6 combines with J gene TRBJ1-2; the D gene is possibly TRBD1 (6 bases). The sequenced sample consisted of peripheral blood. The CDR3 nucleotides read TGTGCCAGCGCTCTAAACCGGGGGGCTCCCTATGGCTACACCTTC. It yields the protein CASALNRGAPYGYTF.